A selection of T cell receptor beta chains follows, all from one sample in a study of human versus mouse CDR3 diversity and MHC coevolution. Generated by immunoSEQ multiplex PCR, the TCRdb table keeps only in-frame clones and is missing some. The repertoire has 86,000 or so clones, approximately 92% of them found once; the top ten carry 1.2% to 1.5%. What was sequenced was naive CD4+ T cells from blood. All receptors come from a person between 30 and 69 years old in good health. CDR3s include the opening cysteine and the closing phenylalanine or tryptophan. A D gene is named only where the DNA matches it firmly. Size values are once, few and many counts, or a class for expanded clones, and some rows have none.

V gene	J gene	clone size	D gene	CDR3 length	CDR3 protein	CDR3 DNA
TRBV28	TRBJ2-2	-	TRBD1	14	CASTSTDRAGELFF	TGTGCCAGCACCTCCACGGACAGGGCCGGGGAGCTGTTTTTT
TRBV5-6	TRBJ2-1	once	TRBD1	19	CASSFRVLVGTGARNEQFF	TGTGCCAGCAGCTTCCGGGTTTTGGTGGGGACAGGGGCGAGAAATGAGCAGTTCTTC
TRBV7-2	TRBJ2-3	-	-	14	CASSLRLTTDTQYF	TGTGCCAGCAGCCTAAGACTGACGACAGATACGCAGTATTTT
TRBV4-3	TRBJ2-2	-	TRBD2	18	CASSPRTGLAGNTGELFF	TGCGCCAGCAGCCCACGAACCGGGCTAGCGGGGAACACCGGGGAGCTGTTTTTT
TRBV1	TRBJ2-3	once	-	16	CTSSHRTETSTDTQYF	TGCACCAGCAGCCATAGGACAGAAACTAGCACAGATACGCAGTATTTT
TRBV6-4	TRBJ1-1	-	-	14	CASTPEGGGTEAFF	TGTGCCAGCACTCCTGAGGGAGGGGGAACTGAAGCTTTCTTT
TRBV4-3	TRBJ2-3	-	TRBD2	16	CASSQFFKLAADTQYF	TGCGCCAGCAGCCAATTTTTCAAACTAGCGGCAGATACGCAGTATTTT
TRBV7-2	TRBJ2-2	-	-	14	CASSLVRSTGELFF	TGTGCCAGCAGCTTAGTCCGTAGCACCGGGGAGCTGTTTTTT
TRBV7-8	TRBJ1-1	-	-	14	CASSLGNPAGEAFF	TGTGCCAGCAGCTTAGGGAACCCCGCGGGCGAAGCTTTCTTT
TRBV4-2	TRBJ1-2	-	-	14	CASSQDEQNYGYTF	TGTGCCAGCAGCCAAGACGAACAGAACTATGGCTACACCTTC
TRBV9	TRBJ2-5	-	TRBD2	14	CASSVGTSGETQYF	TGTGCCAGCAGCGTAGGTACTAGCGGCGAGACCCAATACTTC
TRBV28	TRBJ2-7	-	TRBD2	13	CASSRAGGYEQYF	TGTGCCAGCAGTCGAGCGGGAGGTTACGAGCAGTACTTC
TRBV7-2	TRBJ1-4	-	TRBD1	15	CASSLSGQSNKKLFF	TGTGCCAGCAGCTTGTCGGGACAGTCAAATAAAAAACTGTTTTTT
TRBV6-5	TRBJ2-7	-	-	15	CASSPPGDSSYEQYF	TGTGCCAGCAGTCCCCCGGGCGACAGCTCCTACGAGCAGTACTTC
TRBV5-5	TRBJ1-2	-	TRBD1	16	CASSPIGTGGNYGYTF	TGTGCCAGCAGCCCCATCGGGACAGGGGGCAACTATGGCTACACCTTC
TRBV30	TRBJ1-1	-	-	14	CAWSVQGLNTEAFF	TGTGCCTGGAGTGTACAGGGACTGAACACTGAAGCTTTCTTT
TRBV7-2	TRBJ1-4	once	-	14	CASSPGITNEKLFF	TGTGCCAGCAGCCCGGGAATAACTAATGAAAAACTGTTTTTT
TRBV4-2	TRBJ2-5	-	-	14	CASSQDGSTETQYF	TGTGCCAGCAGCCAAGATGGTAGCACGGAGACCCAGTACTTC
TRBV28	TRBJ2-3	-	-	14	CASTTGLRTDTQYF	TGTGCCAGCACCACAGGGTTGCGCACAGATACGCAGTATTTT
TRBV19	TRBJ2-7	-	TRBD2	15	CASSDPGLAGDEQYF	TGTGCCAGTAGTGATCCGGGACTAGCGGGAGACGAGCAGTACTTC
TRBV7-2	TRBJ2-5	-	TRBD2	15	CASSPRTSFVETQYF	TGTGCCAGCAGCCCTCGGACTAGTTTTGTGGAGACCCAGTACTTC
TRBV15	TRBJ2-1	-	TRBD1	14	CATSITGVYNEQFF	TGTGCCACCAGCATTACAGGGGTCTACAATGAGCAGTTCTTC